The clone carrying this T cell receptor (beta chain) was detected only a few times. The antigen remains unidentified. This sample stems from a study of T cell responses to AZD1222 COVID-19 vaccine. Whole-study context: The study pooled second doses at about 4 or about 12 weeks.

Trimming removed 1 base at V and 7 bases at J, with 10 bases between. CDR3 size: 13 residues. Germline V CDR1 and CDR2: MDHEN, SYDVKM. Sequencing was performed with immunoSEQ multiplex PCR; in TCRdb, only in-frame clones are kept and a portion is missing. The table records over 100,000 clones, under 90% of them present only once. Study observations and caveats: The donor group comprised mostly white British people and more females; the analysis possibly underestimated clonal diversity. Reportedly, nearly half of unique spike TCRs recognized epitopes outside B.1.351/B.1.1.7 mutations. An increase in Spike-specific TCR breadth and depth was observed after two AZD1222 doses.

The sequencing here drew on peripheral blood, taken on day 0 of AZD1222 vaccination. This clonotype originated in an adult in good health. The chain uses TRBV28 and TRBJ1-2; D unresolved. CDR3 sequence: CASSLSGSPGYTF. In DNA form, the CDR3 reads TGTGCCAGCAGTTTATCGGGCAGCCCTGGCTACACCTTC.